Below, one TCR beta chain is given with its context. There are many counts of this clonotype. What antigen it recognizes has not been identified. Nothing much larger sits one base from this clone, and base qualities are not available. This specimen comes from a study of identical twins (dated by TCRdb to about 2016). The study in broad terms: To test whether fetal clonotypes persist, this study deep-sequenced TCR alpha and beta repertoires from monozygotic twins, from unrelated adults of various ages, and from cord blood. Replicate twin experiments were performed at different times using different library preparation protocols to rule out contamination.

The method was 5' RACE. The sample was run on an Illumina HiSeq 2000. A universal primer binding site was introduced by template switching, and a unique molecular identifier was present in the final cDNA, enabling accurate counting of TCR cDNA molecules. First-strand cDNA for TCR alpha and beta chains was synthesized from specific primers in the conserved constant-segment region. To control for contamination, each cDNA library was double barcoded with a SMART-Mk sample barcode plus Illumina barcodes. TruSeq adapter sequences, together with Illumina sample barcodes, were added in two successive PCR steps. TCR alpha and beta cDNA libraries were sequenced on the Illumina HiSeq platform with custom primers. The study's processing was this. MiGEC processed the raw reads to extract unique molecular identifiers, while MiXCR was used to determine the CDR3 positions. For each individual, recombination models were inferred using an EM algorithm with the repgenHMM and IGoR tools. Shared clonotypes were analyzed with the tcR package in R, and sharing was normalized by the product of cloneset sizes. To study raw recombination without the effects of thymic and clonal selection, out-of-frame nonproductive sequences were analyzed. Using fastp trimming at Q25 and MiXCR clonotype assembly, TCRdb reanalyzed the public sequencing data and kept in-frame beta chains. Under each unique CDR3 protein, matching rows form one entry showing the most common genes and DNA. These V and J calls rely on TCRdb rather than the paper's analysis. This sample holds a few hundred thousand distinct CDR3 sequences; over 9.5% were observed only once. Less than 12% of the sample goes to the ten largest clones.

The CDR3 has 15 amino acids, counting the end cysteine and phenylalanine. Only the CDR3 part of the read is kept: 45 bases, read in frame from the first base. V drops 2 bases and J drops 5 bases, leaving 15 bases in between. Study-wide conclusions, independent of this receptor: Invariant T cells such as MAIT and iNKT could partly confound zero-insertion analyses, although diverse VJ usage argued against such confounding for most clonotypes. Excess twin sharing in beta out-of-frame sequences was weaker because fewer shared sequences lowered the signal-to-noise ratio. Because the same donors could not be followed over many years, conclusions were based on cross-sectional statistical analysis. Abundant cord blood beta clonotypes had fewer insertions, young adult naive repertoires showed a similar but weaker trend, and memory repertoires showed no such trend. Out-of-frame TCR alpha sequences shared between twins showed an excess of low generation-probability sequences compared with coincidental sharing between unrelated individuals. Out-of-frame TCR alpha sharing in monozygotic twins was systematically underestimated by recombination models, whereas sharing between unrelated individuals was in agreement with the recombination models.

All donors were healthy Caucasians. Using Miltenyi CD45RO+ enrichment and human naive T-cell isolation kits, memory (CD45RO+) and naive T cells were isolated from PBMC. The source is a man aged 50-60 years in good health. The sequenced sample consisted of memory T cells sorted from blood. Per the publication, the cell subset or site label means: CD45RO+ enriched T cells. The sequence is built from TRBV12-3 or TRBV12-4 and TRBJ1-1, and TRBD1 may be the D gene, going by 5 matching bases. The sequence in DNA is TGTGCCAGCAGTTTACGGTCAGGGAGGATAACTGAAGCTTTCTTT. Translated, it gives CASSLRSGRITEAFF.